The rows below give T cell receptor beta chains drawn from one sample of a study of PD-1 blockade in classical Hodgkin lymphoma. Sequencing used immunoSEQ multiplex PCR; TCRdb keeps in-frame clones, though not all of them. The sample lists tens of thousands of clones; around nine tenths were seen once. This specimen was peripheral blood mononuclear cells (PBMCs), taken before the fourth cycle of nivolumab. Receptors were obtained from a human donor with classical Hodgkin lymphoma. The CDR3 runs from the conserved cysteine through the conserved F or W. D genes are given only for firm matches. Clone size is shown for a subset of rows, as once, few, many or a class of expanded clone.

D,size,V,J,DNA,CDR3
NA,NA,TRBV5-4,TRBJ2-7,TGTGCCAGCAGCTTGGCACCGAGCGACTCCTACGAGCAGTACTTC,CASSLAPSDSYEQYF
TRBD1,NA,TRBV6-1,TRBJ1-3,TGTGCCAGTTATACAGGGGATGCTGGAAACACCATATATTTT,CASYTGDAGNTIYF
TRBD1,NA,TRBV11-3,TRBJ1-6,TGTGCCAGCAGCCTCGGACAGGGCCGGGGTTCCCTCCACTTT,CASSLGQGRGSLHF
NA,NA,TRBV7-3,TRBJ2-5,TGTGCCAGCAGCTTAAGCGGGTTTCGGGAGACCCAGTACTTC,CASSLSGFRETQYF
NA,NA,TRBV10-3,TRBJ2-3,TGTGCCATACGGAGCGGGACAGCTTGGATGACGCAGTATTTT,CAIRSGTAWMTQYF
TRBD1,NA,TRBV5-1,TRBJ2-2,TGCGCCAGCAGCTTCCGGGACAGTAACACCGGGGAGCTGTTTTTT,CASSFRDSNTGELFF
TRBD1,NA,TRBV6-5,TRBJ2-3,TGTGCCAGCAGGACAGGGGAACATGCGCAGTATTTT,CASRTGEHAQYF
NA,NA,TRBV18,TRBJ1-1,TGTGCCAGCTCACCCGCAGCTCTGAACACTGAAGCTTTCTTT,CASSPAALNTEAFF
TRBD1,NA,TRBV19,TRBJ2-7,TGTGCCAGTAGTCCTCGTCCCGGGACAGGGGGCGAGCAGTACTTC,CASSPRPGTGGEQYF
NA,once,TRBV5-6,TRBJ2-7,TGTGCCAGCAGCTTTGACAAGGGCGAGCAGTACTTC,CASSFDKGEQYF
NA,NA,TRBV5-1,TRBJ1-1,TGCGCCAGCAGCCTGACTGACCGACTCCACACTTTCTTT,CASSLTDRLHTFF
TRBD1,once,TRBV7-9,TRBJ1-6,TGTGCCAGCAGCTTAGGGACAGGGGGAGGTTCACCCCTCCACTTT,CASSLGTGGGSPLHF
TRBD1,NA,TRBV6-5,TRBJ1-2,TGTGCCAGCAGTTACTCCGGGACAGGGTACTATGGCTACACCTTC,CASSYSGTGYYGYTF
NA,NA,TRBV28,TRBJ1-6,TGTGCCAGCAGTCCTCCGATGTTAAATTCACCCCTCCACTTT,CASSPPMLNSPLHF
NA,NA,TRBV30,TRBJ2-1,TGTGCCTGGAGTGGACCAGAACCACTGTTCTTC,CAWSGPEPLFF
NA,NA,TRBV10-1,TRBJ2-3,TGCGCCAGCAGTGTTCGGACAGATACGCAGTATTTT,CASSVRTDTQYF
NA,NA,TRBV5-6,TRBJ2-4,TGTGCCAGCAGCTTTCGCAGTGGCATTCAGTACTTC,CASSFRSGIQYF
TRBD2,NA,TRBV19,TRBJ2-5,TGTGCCAGTAGTATCGGGGGGGCTAAACAAGAGACCCAGTACTTC,CASSIGGAKQETQYF
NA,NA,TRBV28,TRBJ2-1,TGTGCCAGCAGGACTTCTCAGCGGTGGGATGAGCAGTTCTTC,CASRTSQRWDEQFF
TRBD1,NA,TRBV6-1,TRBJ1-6,TGTGCCAGCGGGCTTTCGGGGACAGGCGATTCACCCCTCCACTTT,CASGLSGTGDSPLHF
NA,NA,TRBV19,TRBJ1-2,TGTGCCAGTAGTATAGAAGACCGCCCCTCCGTTGGCTACACCTTC,CASSIEDRPSVGYTF
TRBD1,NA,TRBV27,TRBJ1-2,TGTGCCAGCAGTCGGGGACAGATCTATGGCTACACCTTC,CASSRGQIYGYTF
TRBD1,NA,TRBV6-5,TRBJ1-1,TGTGCCAGCATTTCCCGGGACAGAATAAACACTGAAGCTTTCTTT,CASISRDRINTEAFF
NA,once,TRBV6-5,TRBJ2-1,TGTGCCAGCAGTCATACCCTCGGGGGTAATGAGCAGTTCTTC,CASSHTLGGNEQFF
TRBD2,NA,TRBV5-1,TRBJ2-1,TGCGCCAGCAGCTTTTCTAGCGGGGGGCCTGACTACAATGAGCAGTTCTTC,CASSFSSGGPDYNEQFF
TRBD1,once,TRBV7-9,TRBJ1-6,TGTGCCAGCAGCTATAAACAGGGGGCTGGGCGTTCACCCCTCCACTTT,CASSYKQGAGRSPLHF
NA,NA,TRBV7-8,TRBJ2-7,TGTGCCAGCAGCTCGGGGAGTTGGGACGAGCAGTACTTC,CASSSGSWDEQYF
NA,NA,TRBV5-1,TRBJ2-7,TGCGCCAGCAGCTTGTGGTCAGGGTCGTACGAGCAGTACTTC,CASSLWSGSYEQYF
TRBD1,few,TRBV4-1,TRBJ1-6,TGCGCCAGCAGCCAAGGGAGGGGACAGGGGGTATCGGTGCGGAATTCACCCCTCCACTTT,CASSQGRGQGVSVRNSPLHF
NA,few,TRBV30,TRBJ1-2,TGTGCCTGGAGTTCGCGAGGCTATGGCTACACCTTC,CAWSSRGYGYTF
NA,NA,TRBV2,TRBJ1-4,TGTGCCAGCACGGTTCGGGGACTTAATGAAAAACTGTTTTTT,CASTVRGLNEKLFF
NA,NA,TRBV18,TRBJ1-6,TGTGCCAGCTCACCCCAAAGGGCGAGCTCCTATAATTCACCCCTCCACTTT,CASSPQRASSYNSPLHF
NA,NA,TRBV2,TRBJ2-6,TGTGCCAGCAGAGCCGGACGGAACTCTGGGGCCAACGTCCTGACTTTC,CASRAGRNSGANVLTF
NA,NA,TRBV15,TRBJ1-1,TGTGCCACCAGCGAGGGGGGCTGGGATACTGAAGCTTTCTTT,CATSEGGWDTEAFF
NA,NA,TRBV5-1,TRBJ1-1,TGCGCCAGCAGCATGGAGGGCCAGGGGTCGATAAACACTGAAGCTTTCTTT,CASSMEGQGSINTEAFF
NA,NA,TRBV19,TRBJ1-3,TGTGCCAGTAGCGTACATCTCTCTGGAAACACCATATATTTT,CASSVHLSGNTIYF